The next 25 T cell receptor beta chains were all read from a single sample in a study of T-cell memory formation after mild COVID-19. TCRdb re-derived calls from the 5' RACE reads in MiXCR, one entry per CDR3 protein. The top ten hold 8.1% of the sample, which has 530,000 or so distinct CDR3 sequences, roughly 17% seen once. The sequenced material came from PBMCs or a T cell subset sorted from them (not recorded which). Receptors originate from an adult woman who had mild COVID-19 (a few samples of this study predate the infection). Cell type and time point are not known.

CDR3 sequence reads: CASSLADGNTEAFF. CDR3 nucleotide sequence: TGTGCCAGCAGTTTAGCGGACGGGAACACTGAAGCTTTCTTT. The rearrangement joins TRBV12-3 or TRBV12-4 to TRBJ1-1; no definite D call. The CDR3 runs 14 residues. Trimming cost V 0 bases and J 1 base, with 6 bases left between them.

The chain employs TRBV3-1 and TRBJ1-1; 7 positions agree with TRBD1. Losses at the gene ends were 4 bases for V and 6 bases for J; bases not matched to a gene: 5. CDR1 is LGHDT and CDR2 is YNNKEL in the germline V gene (reference sequence). This CDR3 has 13 amino acids. The CDR3 bases are TGTGCCAGCAGCCCGACAGGGCTCGCTGAAGCTTTCTTT. Its translation is CASSPTGLAEAFF.

V is TRBV7-9 and J is TRBJ2-5; D possibly corresponds to TRBD2 (6 bases). V dropped 5 bases and J dropped 1 base, with 14 bases sitting between them. Germline values: CDR1 SEHNR, CDR2 FQNEAQ (reference sequence). The CDR3 length is 15 residues. The CDR3 nucleotides are TGTGCCAGCAGCCGACTTGGGACTTCCCAAGAGACCCAGTACTTC. Its protein is CASSRLGTSQETQYF.

The chain links TRBV5-6 to TRBJ2-7; TRBD2 is a possible D gene (5 bases). Between the trimmed V and J ends, which lost 4 bases and 3 bases, there was a span of 11 bases. This CDR3 is built from 13 residues. Germline lookup yields CDR1 SGHDT and CDR2 YYEEEE. The CDR3 DNA reads as TGTGCCAGCAGCAAACGGCGGGTCTACGAGCAGTACTTC. This translates into CASSKRRVYEQYF. Full variable domain (missing parts from reference TRBV5-6 and TRBJ2-7): DAGVTQSPTHLIKTRGQQVTLRCSPKSGHDTVSWYQQALGQGPQFIFQYYEEEERQRGNFPDRFSGHQFPNYSSELNVNALLLGDSALYLCASSKRRVYEQYFGPGTRLTVT.

The gene calls are TRBV29-1 and TRBJ2-1; 9 nucleotides match TRBD1. CDR1 is SQVTM and CDR2 is ANQGSEA in the germline V gene. The CDR3 spans 13 residues. V was clipped by 7 bases and J by 2 bases; unmatched bases: 3. CDR3 coding DNA: TGCAGCGACAGACAGGGGGCCTACAATGAGCAGTTCTTC. Protein: CSDRQGAYNEQFF.

This clonotype has more than one count but fewer than ten. The genes are TRBV20-1 and TRBJ1-5, with D unresolved. The germline V gene encodes CDR1 DFQATT and CDR2 SNEGSKA (reference sequence). The CDR3 is 13 residues long. V was cut by 5 bases and J by 1 base, with 9 bases left in between. The CDR3 spells CSALGPSNQPQHF. CDR3 DNA: TGCAGTGCTCTAGGACCCAGCAATCAGCCCCAGCATTTT.

This clonotype was seen more than once but under ten times. This chain uses TRBV6-1 with TRBJ1-2; D is perhaps TRBD1 (5 bases). V was shortened by 6 bases and J by 4 bases, with 15 bases between the two germline ends. The CDR3 is 14 amino acids. Germline loops: CDR1 MNHNS, CDR2 SASEGT. Here the CDR3 reads CASRPGVGRYGYTF. The CDR3 bases are TGTGCCAGCAGGCCGGGGGTAGGGCGCTATGGCTACACCTTC.

The chain employs TRBV5-1 and TRBJ1-1; D is undetermined. The CDR3 contains 12 residues. Trimming took off 7 bases at V and 4 bases at J, with 11 bases between the two ends. Germline values: CDR1 SGHRS, CDR2 YFSETQ. The CDR3 DNA sequence: TGCGCCAGCGGCCCTACCCTCACTGAAGCTTTCTTT. It is translated as CASGPTLTEAFF. Filled out from reference TRBV5-1 and TRBJ1-1, the complete variable domain reads KAGVTQTPRYLIKTRGQQVTLSCSPISGHRSVSWYQQTPGQGLQFLFEYFSETQRNKGNFPGRFSGRQFSNSRSEMNVSTLELGDSALYLCASGPTLTEAFFGQGTRLTVV.

This clonotype was counted a few times. The rearrangement joins TRBV19 to TRBJ1-1; 9 nucleotides match TRBD1. This CDR3 is 15 amino acids long. Germline values: CDR1 LNHDA, CDR2 SQIVND (reference sequence). Germline trimming cut 4 bases from V and 5 bases from J; bases unmatched to any gene: 8. The CDR3 spells CASSNPGTGLTEAFF. CDR3 sequence (DNA): TGTGCCAGTAGTAACCCTGGGACAGGGTTGACTGAAGCTTTCTTT.

In its sample, this clonotype was seen a few times. The chain couples TRBV20-1 to TRBJ1-2, with D maybe TRBD1 (6 bases). The CDR3 runs 13 residues. Germline loops: CDR1 DFQATT, CDR2 SNEGSKA (reference sequence). Trimming left V 3 bases short and J 0 bases short, with 8 bases between. In nucleotides, the CDR3 is TGCAGTGCTAGCGGACAGACTAACTATGGCTACACCTTC. Translation gives CSASGQTNYGYTF.

This clonotype was picked up a small number of times. The V gene is TRBV7-2, the J gene TRBJ2-1, with 10 bases matching TRBD1. CDR3 length: 16 residues. Germline loops: CDR1 SGHTA, CDR2 FQGNSA. The V and J ends lost 4 bases and 5 bases, in that order; junction bases with no gene match: 8. In DNA, the CDR3 is TGTGCCAGCAGCTCCTACCGGGACAGGGGAAACAATGAGCAGTTCTTC. This translates into CASSSYRDRGNNEQFF.

This clonotype has more than one count but fewer than ten. This rearrangement joins TRBV6-5 to TRBJ2-3; maybe TRBD2 (5 bases). CDR1 MNHEY and CDR2 SVGAGI come from the germline V gene. Trimming pared 0 bases from V and 1 base from J, leaving 8 bases between. This CDR3 spans 15 amino acids. This CDR3 reads CASSYSIGGTDTQYF. The CDR3 bases are TGTGCCAGCAGTTACTCGATCGGGGGCACAGATACGCAGTATTTT.

The chain carries TRBV7-2 and TRBJ2-2; TRBD1 matches at 8 bases. The CDR3 totals 15 residues. J gave up 5 bases and V 5 bases, and 7 bases lay outside the gene matches. Germline loops: CDR1 SGHTA, CDR2 FQGNSA. CDR3 in DNA: TGTGCCAGCAGCCAAGGGGACAGGCGTACCGGGGAGCTGTTTTTT. Its translation is CASSQGDRRTGELFF.

This clonotype was found a few times. For the CDR3, the DNA is TGTGCCAGCAGTTACTCAGCCGGCCGAATGAACACTGAAGCTTTCTTT. This sequence encodes CASSYSAGRMNTEAFF. J is TRBJ1-1 and V is TRBV6-5; D not resolved. The V end lost 0 bases, the J end lost 0 bases, and 11 bases lay between the germline ends. CDR3 size: 16 residues. Per the germline V gene, CDR1 is MNHEY and CDR2 is SVGAGI.

This clonotype was counted a few times. The rearrangement uses TRBV7-9 and TRBJ2-2, with D perhaps matching TRBD1 or TRBD2 (5 bases each). Germline lookup yields CDR1 SEHNR and CDR2 FQNEAQ (reference sequence). With 2 bases removed from V and 3 bases from J, the gap between germline ends came to 10 bases. The CDR3 loop spans 15 amino acids. Here the CDR3 reads CASSLRGPHTGELFF. CDR3 coding DNA: TGTGCCAGCAGCTTACGGGGACCCCACACCGGGGAGCTGTTTTTT.

This clonotype appeared a few times. The genes are TRBV18 and TRBJ2-7; possibly TRBD2 for D (5 bases). Germline values: CDR1 KGHSH, CDR2 LQKENI. V was shortened by 3 bases and J by 3 bases, with 12 bases between the two germline ends. The CDR3 is 14 residues long. CDR3 nucleotide sequence: TGTGCCAGCTCACCCCGGGGTCCCTACTACGAGCAGTACTTC. It specifies CASSPRGPYYEQYF.

A few counts support this clonotype. The V and J genes are TRBV5-1 and TRBJ1-1, with 9 bases aligning to TRBD1. The CDR3 covers 16 residues. Germline V lookup: CDR1 SGHRS, CDR2 YFSETQ. The J segment lost 3 bases and the V segment lost 5 bases, leaving 11 bases of the junction unmatched. CDR3 coding DNA: TGCGCCAGCAGAAGGACAGGGGCGACCTACGACACTGAAGCTTTCTTT. It translates to CASRRTGATYDTEAFF.

The rearrangement uses TRBV15 and TRBJ2-1; D unclear. Germline V gene sequence: CDR1 LNHNV, CDR2 YYDKDF (reference sequence). V lost 3 bases and J 6 bases, leaving 9 bases between the germline ends. This CDR3 spans 13 amino acids. Here the CDR3 reads CATSSDKLNEQFF. Written as DNA, the CDR3 is TGTGCCACCAGCAGCGACAAACTCAATGAGCAGTTCTTC.

The chain recombines TRBV12-3 or TRBV12-4 with TRBJ1-3, with TRBD1 as a possible D gene (6 bases). Trimming took off 6 bases at V and 10 bases at J, with 10 bases between the two ends. This CDR3 is 11 amino acids long. For the CDR3, the DNA is TGTGCCAGCAGCCTTACAGGGACCATATATTTT. This sequence encodes CASSLTGTIYF.

The rearrangement joins TRBV30 to TRBJ2-2; D gene ambiguous. The ends were cut back, 1 base at V and 9 bases at J, with 6 bases in the middle. Germline CDR1 GTSNPN, CDR2 SVGIG (reference sequence). CDR3 length: 11 amino acids. This CDR3 is CAWSAGWELFF. DNA of the CDR3: TGTGCCTGGAGTGCCGGCTGGGAGCTGTTTTTT. Combining the CDR3 with reference TRBV30 and TRBJ2-2 gives the whole variable domain SQTIHQWPATLVQPVGSPLSLECTVEGTSNPNLYWYRQAAGRGLQLLFYSVGIGQISSEVPQNLSASRPQDRQFILSSKKLLLSDSGFYLCAWSAGWELFFGEGSRLTVL.

This clonotype was seen a handful of times. This chain links TRBV6-5 with TRBJ2-1, with 8 nucleotides matching TRBD1. Germline lookup yields CDR1 MNHEY and CDR2 SVGAGI. Trimming took 4 bases from V and 9 from J; bases not matched to a gene: 8. The CDR3 extends over 14 amino acids. CDR3: CASSSGTGRGEQFF. As DNA, the CDR3 is TGTGCCAGCAGTTCCGGGACAGGAAGAGGTGAGCAGTTCTTC.

The rearrangement links TRBV6-5 to TRBJ1-1, with a possible D match to TRBD1 (5 bases). Trimming shortened V by 2 bases and J by 8 bases, and 15 bases separated the two germline ends. Germline V gene sequence: CDR1 MNHEY, CDR2 SVGAGI. The CDR3 length is 14 residues. CDR3 residues: CASSYTGTASEAFF. As DNA, the CDR3 is TGTGCCAGCAGTTACACCGGGACCGCCTCAGAAGCTTTCTTT.

The genes are TRBV6-6 and TRBJ1-1, with D perhaps matching TRBD1 (6 bases). This CDR3 is 11 amino acids long. Trimming removed 2 bases at V and 8 bases at J, with 6 bases between. Per germline, CDR1 MNHNY and CDR2 SVGAGI (reference sequence). The CDR3 loop reads CASSYDREAFF. Here the CDR3 DNA reads TGTGCCAGCAGTTACGACAGGGAAGCTTTCTTT.

The chain recombines TRBV20-1 with TRBJ2-2; D remains ambiguous. Germline V lookup: CDR1 DFQATT, CDR2 SNEGSKA (reference sequence). CDR3 size: 13 residues. Trimming cost V 3 bases and J 4 bases, with 9 bases left between them. The CDR3, as DNA: TGCAGTGCTAGGCCAGTCACCACCGGGGAGCTGTTTTTT. Residues: CSARPVTTGELFF.

This clonotype was observed a handful of times. J is TRBJ2-2 and V is TRBV15; D is uncertain. Deletions cut 6 bases from V and 2 bases from J, with 13 bases between. This CDR3 is built from 15 residues. In germline, CDR1 is LNHNV, CDR2 YYDKDF (reference sequence). The CDR3 region is CATSPVEKNTGELFF. The CDR3 bases are TGTGCCACCAGTCCGGTGGAGAAAAACACCGGGGAGCTGTTTTTT.